This record looks at one T cell receptor (beta chain) sequence and its context. What it binds is not known. TCR beta cDNA came from around 0.5 ug total RNA, primed with a constant-region primer. Libraries covering TCR beta were generated through three nested multiplex PCR rounds (using a slightly modified ARM-PCR). The first two PCR rounds used TRBV1-TRBV30 primers with a Cbeta primer, around 10 cycles each. TCRdb itself ran the multiplex PCR reads through MiXCR, one entry per CDR3 protein. The sample holds more than 95,000 distinct CDR3 sequences, 64% seen once. The CDR3 covers 14 residues. V lost 11 bases, J lost 2 bases, and 18 bases lay in between. Germline V CDR1 and CDR2: SEHNR, FQNEAQ (reference sequence). This entry comes from a study of tumor-infiltrating lymphocytes in primary liver carcinoma. Study-wide points: It was observed that only about 8-24% of the top clones appeared in every one of the five tumor regions. Significantly greater top-250-clone fractions characterized tumors relative to blood (p = 0.039).

Co-extracting RNA and DNA was done with roughly 17-31 mg of unsorted bulk tissue as input. Patients underwent surgical resection for primary liver carcinoma. The study sampled five separate regions from each tumor. The genes are TRBV7-9 and TRBJ2-5; tentative D call: TRBD1 (6 bases). The receptor was isolated from a woman aged 60 to 75 with primary liver carcinoma and hepatitis B virus infection. The specimen sequenced was liver tumor tissue from sampling region 3. Subset indicated: tumor region T3, left-lateral pole. As DNA, the CDR3 is TGTGCCCCCAGGGGTAGCCGCCGACAAGAGACCCAGTACTTC. It codes for CAPRGSRRQETQYF.